A single TCR beta chain is shown here with its context. Its antigen is not yet known. Base qualities are not at hand, and no much larger clone is one base apart. Library generation was performed with the immunoSEQ multiplex PCR assay. A mixture of 60 forward primers for TCR Vbeta segments and 13 reverse primers for TCR Jbeta segments was used in the multiplex PCR. Amplification of the CDR3 region of rearranged TCR beta genes was performed with a multiplex PCR assay on genomic DNA. The amplified TCR beta libraries were sequenced on the Illumina HiSeq System as 87-base-pair reads. Processing in the source paper ran as follows. In a later analysis, tens of millions of unique TCR beta chains were counted across the approximately 640 repertoires, and about 9.9 million of these chains were shared by at least two donors. To remove PCR and sequencing errors, raw reads were error-corrected and collapsed into unique sequences using a nearest-neighbor algorithm that merged closely related sequences. Alignment of CDR3 sequences to IMGT reference sequences was used to assign V, D and J gene segments. For a sequence to be retained, a match of at least six nucleotides to both a V gene segment and a J gene segment was required. A rearrangement was called productive if the CDR3 had no stop codons and remained in frame with V and J, and every other rearrangement was called non-productive. CDR3 was defined according to IMGT convention as the region running from the second conserved V-encoded cysteine to the conserved J-encoded phenylalanine. The earlier analysis of some 550 of the donors excluded any sequence lacking an unambiguous match to a single V gene segment. In an earlier analysis of approximately 590 of the donors, a V segment was called functional when productive rearrangements were above 56.7%, and segregating when the standard deviation between donors exceeded 5%. A statistical classification framework was built to diagnose cytomegalovirus status from the catalog of TCR beta chain sequences. A later analysis assigned V and J genes by comparing TCR nucleotide sequences with IMGT/GENE-DB human TR gene sequences. Using the TCRdist pipeline, a later analysis assigned CDR3 sequences along with most-parsimonious VDJ recombination scenarios. A later analysis defined each TCR beta chain by its CDR3 amino acid sequence plus V-gene family, and excluded reads lacking a unique V-gene family. To address suspected cross-contamination and a sequencing artifact, a later analysis removed 450 to 700 highly shared, low-generation-probability nucleotide sequences. A later analysis calculated a clonal expansion index for each public chain from normalized within-repertoire ranks of inferred template counts. A later analysis computed generation probabilities with a VDJ recombination model fitted to out-of-frame rearrangements, and checked the results against IGoR. In a later analysis, hypergeometric tests were used to score TCR-TCR, TCR-HLA and TCR-CMV co-occurrence, with a repertoire-size bias correction applied to TCR pairs. To estimate false discovery rates, a later analysis permuted the HLA or CMV assignments 20 times. A later analysis grouped co-occurring TCRs with DBSCAN, adding TCRdist sequence similarity when clustering within HLA-allele-positive subsets. Repertoires with fewer than 30,000 or more than 120,000 public chains, plus five repertoires with anomalous nucleotide sharing, were excluded from co-occurrence clustering. TCRdb holds this immuneACCESS table with in-frame rearrangements only. Some clones are missing; in checked studies, unresolved V genes explain under half, and the rest has no known cause. The DNA gave D and trimming, while V, J and clone size come from that table. The sample table contains 100,000 to 150,000 clones; only one count was recorded for approximately 82% of them. 1.4% to 1.5% of the sample belongs to the ten largest clones.

The sample belongs to a study of cytomegalovirus exposure and HLA in healthy donors (dated by TCRdb to about 2017). Regarding the complete study: An earlier analysis of around 600 of the donors reported about 290 Gb of sequence data and roughly 100 million unique TCR beta sequences from 150 million to 200 million T cells. Roughly 5 DR-DQ haplotypes were handled as single units for association and clustering because linkage in the cohort was strong. The T cell repertoires of around 730 subjects were profiled by immunosequencing and related to cytomegalovirus serostatus. Both class I and class II loci were covered by HLA typing, at four-digit resolution. In an earlier analysis of 550 to 700 of the donors, high-throughput TCR beta sequencing was used to judge whether each TCR beta V gene segment behaved as functional or pseudogenic. Along with the roughly 700-subject first cohort, a separate validation cohort of over a hundred different subjects was used. All discovery cohort repertoires had been generated using a single sequencing platform. The study was designed to test whether signatures of past pathogen exposure could be identified by cataloging public T cell receptors. About 300 gigabases of sequencing data and 70 million to 100 million unique TCR sequences were included in an early release covering about 600 HLA-typed donors. In the later analysis, no new phenotypic data were used to find candidate immune exposures; instead, reliance was placed on TCR beta sequences and their occurrence across donors. Typing coverage differed by locus: A, B, C, DRB1 and DQB1 were typed in roughly 620-630 donors, DQA1 in 500 to 550, DPA1 in around 580, and DPB1 in 472. Donor age, sex, ethnicity and CMV serostatus were collected together with the repertoire data. To study patterns of TCR occurrence, a later analysis re-analyzed previously published TCR beta repertoires from 500 to 850 donors and added high-resolution HLA genotyping. Across 300 to 500 genotyped donors of the cohort, an average of about 250,000 unique TCR beta nucleotide sequences per donor were sequenced, and 15% to 20% of those sequences were non-productive. A later genetic analysis took genome-wide SNP genotypes for about three fifths of the roughly 700 donors and used that subset as a discovery cohort. The genetic ancestry cluster associated with self-reported Caucasian donors included about 84% of the roughly 390 genotyped donors. To predict cytomegalovirus infection status, the study combined high-throughput TCR immunosequencing, statistical association of individual TCRs with disease status, and machine learning.

The cohort comprised 550 to 700 healthy bone marrow donors. At the time of sampling, all cohort members were nominally healthy, though unrecorded immune exposures were likely present. The donor was CMV seronegative and belonged to the group of under 400 seronegative cohort members. Each donor provided a peripheral blood sample, and peripheral blood mononuclear cells were used for TCR beta sequencing. The Qiagen DNeasy Blood Extraction Kit was used to extract genomic DNA from the blood cell samples. Reading from cysteine to phenylalanine, the CDR3 counts 14 amino acids. Kept here is only the CDR3 DNA, which spans 42 bases and is read in frame from base 1. V is clipped by 4 bases and J by 2 bases, and the sequence between their germline boundaries is 11 bases long. In the germline V gene, CDR1 corresponds to MRHNA and CDR2 to SNTAGT. Study-wide conclusions, independent of this receptor: The authors suggested that the approach could potentially be generalized to other disease states and immunological phenotypes. In a later analysis, several top co-occurrence clusters were reported to appear linked to parvovirus B19, influenza, CMV and Epstein-Barr virus. The presence/absence analyses assumed that sequencing depth was roughly uniform across donors, and that assumption may not be true. At a false discovery rate of 0.05, a later analysis linked roughly 17,000 TCR beta sequences to specific HLA alleles. Most CMV-associated TCR beta chains appeared to be HLA-restricted in a later analysis, and the HLA associations seemed to be driven largely by CMV exposure. A cluster of highly shared sequence variants was judged likely to represent a technical artifact of the sequencing pipeline. In an earlier analysis of approximately 590 of the donors, most TCR beta V segments were observed in productive rearrangements about 87% or about 30% of the time, broadly matching IMGT annotations. Because counts were too low, approximately 18 rarely observed V segments, including chromosome 9 orphons, were excluded from the earlier analysis of 587 of the donors. A total of 150 to 200 TCR beta chains were listed by the study as associated with cytomegalovirus. Because the 87-base-pair reads could not distinguish some IMGT-functional V segments, including TRBV6-2 and TRBV6-3, those segments were excluded. A later analysis found that TCR association rates varied across HLA loci, with DRB1 alleles showing the most associated TCRs and HLA-C alleles the fewest. Across donors, most TCR sequences were observed very rarely, whereas some public TCRs were present in many individuals. When HLA alleles, especially DR and DQ, strongly co-occurred, attributing TCR associations to individual alleles was difficult. An association between a missense DCLRE1C variant and V-gene and J-gene trimming of TCR beta chains was found in a later genetic analysis and replicated in an independent cohort. Compared with equally common non-associated chains, HLA-associated TCR beta chains in a later analysis were more clonally expanded and had lower generation probabilities. Only TCR beta chains were sequenced in this cohort, and the absence of alpha or paired-chain data limited detectable features. The only immune exposure information available for the cohort was CMV serostatus. Cytomegalovirus status was reported to be diagnosed by the classifier with high specificity and sensitivity in both the original and validation cohorts. Compared with the approximately 710-donor mean, donors in an Asian-associated ancestry cluster had fewer N-insertions in productive TCRs, according to a later genetic analysis. In vitro tests confirmed that three of the cytomegalovirus-associated TCR beta chains recognize cytomegalovirus antigens. Correlated functional status among segregating V segments might be attributable to linkage disequilibrium, but an unknown experimental factor could not be ruled out. A further reported finding was that TCR beta sequences accurately predicted the HLA-A and HLA-B alleles for most subjects in the first cohort. Because HLA typing was unavailable for some donors at each locus, only the typed subset was used in association tests.

The TCR comes from a female donor in good health and CMV-seronegative. The specimen was PBMCs. The rearrangement joined TRBV6-4 to TRBJ1-1; TRBD1 is a possible D gene, resting on 6 matching bases. The nucleotides read TGTGCCAGCAGTGCTCAGGGGAGAAACACTGAAGCTTTCTTT. Its product reads: CASSAQGRNTEAFF.